This T cell receptor beta chain comes out of a study of blood T cell repertoires in COVID-19. Study background: The United States, Italy and Spain were the sources of the acute and convalescent COVID-19 samples. From T cells, B-cell-depleted T cells, or PBMCs came the material, which was cDNA or gDNA.

One Seattle source followed patients from active infection through their disease course. The V and J ends lost 6 bases and 5 bases respectively, with 23 bases between them. The CDR3 loop spans 16 amino acids. Looked up from germline, CDR1 is LNHDA and CDR2 is SQIVND (reference sequence). This clone came up once. Per the original data handling: Amplification of reference gene primers provided the estimated nucleated cell counts. Libraries were prepared by immunoSEQ multiplex PCR; TCRdb keeps only in-frame clonotypes and omits some of them. The DNA was the basis for D and trimming; V, J and clone size are from that table. Of roughly 230,000 clones in the sample, roughly 90% were seen once.

The source of this sequence is a woman in her sixties with COVID-19, enrolled during active disease. What was sequenced was peripheral blood. V is TRBV19 and J is TRBJ2-7; maybe TRBD1 (8 bases). The CDR3 loop is CASRPPGGRGLDEQYF. The CDR3 nucleotides read TGTGCCAGTAGACCCCCGGGGGGCAGGGGGCTCGACGAGCAGTACTTC.